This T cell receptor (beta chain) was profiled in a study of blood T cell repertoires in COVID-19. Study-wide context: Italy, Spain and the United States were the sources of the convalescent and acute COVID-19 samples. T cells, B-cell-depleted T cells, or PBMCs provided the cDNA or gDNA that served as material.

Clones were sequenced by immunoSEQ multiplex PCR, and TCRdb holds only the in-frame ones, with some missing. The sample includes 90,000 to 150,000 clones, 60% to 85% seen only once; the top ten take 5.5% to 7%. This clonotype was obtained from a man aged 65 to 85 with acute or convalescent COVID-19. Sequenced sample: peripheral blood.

CDR3 amino acids: CASSSSAGGEETQYF. The DNA of the CDR3 is TGTGCCAGCAGCTCCAGCGCGGGGGGGGAAGAGACCCAGTACTTC. This chain links TRBV11-3 with TRBJ2-5; 9 nucleotides agree with TRBD2. Trimming cost V 4 bases and J 3 bases; bases outside gene matches: 6. Germline CDR1 and CDR2: SGHNT and YENEEA. The CDR3 runs 15 residues.